The 25 T cell receptor beta chains below come from one sample, sequenced in a study of blood T cell repertoires in COVID-19. Using immunoSEQ multiplex PCR, the repertoire was profiled, and TCRdb retains in-frame clones only, with some absent. Seen here are approximately 46,000 clones, 70% to 90% observed once, and the top ten hold approximately 13%. The sample was peripheral blood. These receptors all come from a woman in her 70s in a cohort sampled during active COVID-19.

The rearrangement links TRBV11-2 to TRBJ2-5, with TRBD1 identical over 10 bases. Germline trimming cut 3 bases from V and 10 bases from J; bases unmatched to any gene: 5. The CDR3 sequence is 13 residues long. CDR1 and CDR2 from the germline V gene are SGHAT and FQNNGV. CDR3 amino acids: CASSFGQGGDQYF. CDR3 DNA sequence: TGTGCCAGCAGCTTTGGACAGGGGGGGGACCAGTACTTC.

V and J are TRBV6-6 and TRBJ2-4, with a weak D call TRBD2 (5 bases). Germline-derived CDR1 and CDR2 are MNHNY and SVGAGI (reference sequence). This CDR3 spans 17 amino acids. V dropped 5 bases and J dropped 0 bases, with 17 bases sitting between them. CDR3 amino acids: CASSRTVALLAKNIQYF. The CDR3 DNA reads TGTGCCAGCAGTCGGACGGTAGCGCTTCTAGCCAAAAACATTCAGTACTTC.

The CDR3 coding sequence is TGTGCCAGCAGCACCCCGGGAGGGTTCTGGGGCTACACCTTC. As protein: CASSTPGGFWGYTF. The rearrangement joins TRBV7-2 to TRBJ1-2; D gene unclear. Germline loops: CDR1 SGHTA, CDR2 FQGNSA. The V end was cut by 5 bases, the J end by 8 bases, with 18 bases between. This CDR3 has 14 residues.

The rearrangement uses TRBV5-1 and TRBJ2-3, with 7 bases matching TRBD2. The trim removed 3 bases at V and 6 bases at J, leaving 10 bases unmatched. Per the germline V gene, CDR1 is SGHRS and CDR2 is YFSETQ. The CDR3 is 15 amino acids. The CDR3 DNA follows: TGCGCCAGCAGCTCGGGACTAACCCTCGCGGATACGCAGTATTTT. Translation: CASSSGLTLADTQYF.

DNA for the CDR3: TGTGCCAGCAGACCTTACAGGGGTGCAGAGCAAGAGACCCAGTACTTC. Its translation is CASRPYRGAEQETQYF. The rearrangement uses TRBV3-1 (or the pseudogene TRBV3-2) and TRBJ2-5; 7 bases are a match to TRBD1. V lost 6 bases to trimming and J lost 2 bases; unmatched junction nucleotides: 12. Germline assignment: CDR1 LGHDT and CDR2 YNNKEL (reference sequence). The CDR3 sequence is 16 residues long.

The V call is TRBV9, the J call TRBJ2-6, with D perhaps TRBD1 (5 bases). Trimming left V 3 bases short and J 0 bases short, with 7 bases between. The CDR3 is made up of 15 amino acids. The germline CDR1 and CDR2 sequences are SGDLS and YYNGEE. Here the CDR3 DNA reads TGTGCCAGCAGCGGGGGCTACTCTGGGGCCAACGTCCTGACTTTC. This translates into CASSGGYSGANVLTF.

This clone has only a few counts. The genes are TRBV5-1 and TRBJ2-5; 10 bases line up with TRBD2. The germline V gene encodes CDR1 SGHRS and CDR2 YFSETQ. Germline trimming cut 4 bases from V and 5 bases from J; bases unmatched to any gene: 11. This CDR3 comprises 16 residues. CDR3 loop: CASSLSSGSPGETQYF. CDR3 nucleotide sequence: TGCGCCAGCAGCCTTTCTAGCGGGAGCCCGGGGGAGACCCAGTACTTC.

The rearrangement joins TRBV28 to TRBJ2-7, with a possible D match to TRBD1 (6 bases). The CDR3 consists of 15 residues. Germline CDR1 is MDHEN and CDR2 is SYDVKM. V lost 6 bases and J 0 bases, leaving 15 bases between the germline ends. The CDR3 region is CASSPADRSSYEQYF. CDR3 coding DNA: TGTGCCAGCAGCCCCGCCGACAGGAGCTCCTACGAGCAGTACTTC.

This chain uses TRBV5-4 with TRBJ1-6; 9 positions match TRBD1. The CDR3 runs to 17 residues. The ends lost 1 base at V and 5 bases at J; junction bases unmatched: 7. Looked up from germline, CDR1 is SGHNT and CDR2 is YYREEE (reference sequence). The CDR3 protein is CASSLSPGQGDNSPLHF. The CDR3 region has the DNA TGTGCCAGCAGCTTGAGCCCGGGACAGGGCGATAATTCACCCCTCCACTTT.

The chain joins TRBV10-1 to TRBJ2-1; 7 bases fit TRBD2. Germline CDR1 WNHNN, CDR2 SYGVQD (reference sequence). The CDR3 has 15 residues. The V segment lost 3 bases and the J segment 1 base; nucleotides outside the gene matches: 3. For the CDR3, the DNA is TGCGCCAGCAGTGAAGCGGGAACGTCCTACAATGAGCAGTTCTTC. It translates to CASSEAGTSYNEQFF.

V is TRBV30 and J is TRBJ2-5; perhaps TRBD1 as D (5 bases). The CDR3 has 12 amino acids. Per germline, CDR1 GTSNPN and CDR2 SVGIG (reference sequence). The germline V and J ends were trimmed by 1 base and 2 bases, with 5 bases remaining between them. CDR3 amino acids: CAWSDRQETQYF. The CDR3 DNA reads as TGTGCCTGGAGTGACAGGCAAGAGACCCAGTACTTC.

The chain carries TRBV28 and TRBJ1-2; 10 positions match TRBD1. The CDR3 has 16 amino acids. J gave up 4 bases and V 2 bases, and 7 bases lay outside the gene matches. From germline, CDR1 is MDHEN and CDR2 SYDVKM. This CDR3 is CASSLLTGGDGYGYTF. DNA of the CDR3: TGTGCCAGCAGTTTACTGACAGGGGGCGACGGCTATGGCTACACCTTC.

J is TRBJ2-7 and V is TRBV6-6, with 10 positions matching TRBD2. Germline CDR1 is MNHNY and CDR2 is SVGAGI (reference sequence). Unmatched junction bases numbered 10, after V lost 6 bases and J lost 5 bases. The CDR3 has 15 amino acids. Here the CDR3 reads CASRENLAGVNEQYF. The CDR3 DNA follows: TGTGCCAGCAGGGAGAACCTAGCGGGAGTCAACGAGCAGTACTTC.

The rearrangement uses TRBV6-5 and TRBJ1-2; 7 bases align to TRBD1. Germline-derived CDR1 and CDR2 are MNHEY and SVGAGI. Trimming cost V 5 bases and J 4 bases; bases outside gene matches: 4. The CDR3 is 13 amino acids. The CDR3 spells CASSRDRLYGYTF. In DNA, the CDR3 is TGTGCCAGCAGTAGGGACAGACTCTATGGCTACACCTTC.

In its sample, this clone was seen once. V is TRBV5-8 and J is TRBJ1-1; the D gene is possibly TRBD1 (6 bases). The CDR3 is made up of 15 amino acids. Trimming left V 4 bases short and J 1 base short, with 14 bases between. Germline values: CDR1 SGHTS, CDR2 YDEGEE. The CDR3 DNA is TGTGCCAGCAGCCCCCGACAGGTCTCGAACACTGAAGCTTTCTTT. This codes for CASSPRQVSNTEAFF.

The V gene is TRBV3-1 (or the pseudogene TRBV3-2), the J gene TRBJ2-3; 11 positions agree with TRBD1. Trimming removed 1 base from V and 6 bases from J; junction bases left unmatched: 3. Per germline, CDR1 LGHDT and CDR2 YNNKEL (reference sequence). This CDR3 spans 15 amino acids. The CDR3 loop is CASSQGTGGFDTQYF. Written as DNA, the CDR3 is TGTGCCAGCAGCCAAGGGACAGGGGGCTTTGATACGCAGTATTTT.

To note about this clone: The same CDR3 can be traced to other DNA sequences in this sample. The J gene is TRBJ1-1, the V gene TRBV7-2; tentative D call: TRBD1 (6 bases). V lost 1 base, J lost 4 bases, and 16 bases lay in between. Germline V gene data show CDR1 as SGHTA and CDR2 as FQGNSA. The CDR3 spans 16 residues. CDR3 in amino acids: CASSLEGTPRSTEAFF. CDR3 coding DNA: TGTGCCAGCAGCTTAGAAGGGACACCAAGGAGCACTGAAGCTTTCTTT.

Relative to its sample, this clone is medium-sized. This chain uses TRBV19 with TRBJ1-2, with D possibly being TRBD1 (5 bases). Germline V lookup: CDR1 LNHDA, CDR2 SQIVND (reference sequence). V lost 5 bases and J 4 bases, leaving 14 bases between the germline ends. This CDR3 region has 14 residues. CDR3 DNA sequence: TGTGCCAGTAGTCCGGGACGGGGAGGCTATGGCTACACCTTC. Translating it yields CASSPGRGGYGYTF.

Turning to this clone: One end of the junction varies from germline; a read error may be responsible. In DNA form, the CDR3 reads TGCAGTGCTGCACGAGGGATTATGGCGTTT. It encodes CSAARGIMAF. V and J are TRBV20-1 and TRBJ1-4; no definite D call. Per germline, CDR1 DFQATT and CDR2 SNEGSKA (reference sequence). CDR3 length: 10 amino acids.

Only a few counts were recorded for this clone. The chain employs TRBV6-2 or TRBV6-3 and TRBJ2-1, with D possibly matching TRBD2 (5 bases). The CDR3 length is 15 residues. The V gene lost 4 bases and the J gene lost 4 bases, with 14 bases spanning the gap. Germline V gives CDR1 MNHEY, CDR2 SVGEGT. The CDR3 DNA is TGTGCCAGCAGTTTATCGGCGGGTGCTTACAATGAGCAGTTCTTC. Amino acids: CASSLSAGAYNEQFF.

This chain uses TRBV10-3 with TRBJ1-1; 9 bases align to TRBD1. CDR3 length: 14 amino acids. J gave up 3 bases and V 4 bases, and 3 bases lay outside the gene matches. Germline values: CDR1 ENHRY, CDR2 SYGVKD. Written as DNA, the CDR3 is TGTGCCATCAGTGGGACAGGGGCGGACACTGAAGCTTTCTTT. Protein: CAISGTGADTEAFF.

The J gene is TRBJ2-1, the V gene TRBV4-2; 7 bases fit TRBD2. The germline gives CDR1 LGHNA, CDR2 YNFKEQ. Germline trimming cut 1 base from V and 3 bases from J; bases unmatched to any gene: 12. The CDR3 consists of 18 residues. Here the CDR3 reads CASSQATRSGGDYNEQFF. The CDR3 region has the DNA TGTGCCAGCAGCCAAGCGACGCGTAGTGGGGGGGACTACAATGAGCAGTTCTTC.

Only a few counts were recorded for this clone. The rearrangement links TRBV6-6 to TRBJ1-3; 9 bases line up with TRBD1. Trimming at V came to 6 bases and at J to 4 bases, leaving 4 bases not matched to a gene. Germline V gene data show CDR1 as MNHNY and CDR2 as SVGAGI (reference sequence). This CDR3 is built from 14 residues. CDR3 coding DNA: TGTGCCAGCAGGGAGACAGGGGGAGGAAACACCATATATTTT. Translation gives CASRETGGGNTIYF.

The V and J genes are TRBV7-6 and TRBJ2-1, with TRBD2 identical over 8 bases. V lost 4 bases, J lost 3 bases, and 8 bases stayed unmatched. Germline CDR1 and CDR2: SGHVS and FNYEAQ. This CDR3 comprises 16 residues. DNA for the CDR3: TGTGCCAGCAGCTGGGGGACTAGGGGGGTCTACAATGAGCAGTTCTTC. This sequence encodes CASSWGTRGVYNEQFF.

The chain has TRBV7-9 and TRBJ1-5, with D uncertain. This CDR3 is 13 amino acids long. CDR1 SEHNR and CDR2 FQNEAQ come from the germline V gene (reference sequence). The V end was cut by 1 base, the J end by 9 bases, with 10 bases between. The CDR3 is CASSLDSVAPQHF. The CDR3 nucleotides are TGTGCCAGCAGCTTAGATTCAGTAGCGCCCCAGCATTTT.